These 2 T cell receptor beta chains were sequenced from one sample in a study of T cells in Graves' hyperthyroidism and ophthalmopathy. Amplification targeted TCR beta CDR3 regions from RNA transcripts. Carried out on the TCR CDR3, a first-round RT-PCR used the HTBI primer set. TCRdb analysed the multiplex PCR reads with MiXCR anew, one entry per CDR3 protein. The table has 360,000 or so distinct CDR3 sequences, around 15% seen once. Material for sequencing was blood. These receptors were obtained from a woman in her fifties or sixties with Graves' ophthalmopathy.

This clonotype has ten or more counts. The J gene is TRBJ2-7, the V gene TRBV27; D is possibly TRBD2 (5 bases). Germline CDR1 and CDR2: MNHEY and SMNVEV (reference sequence). Deletions cut 4 bases from V and 7 bases from J, with 20 bases between. The CDR3 has 15 residues. This chain's CDR3 is CASSSPGGTVGEQYF. In DNA, the CDR3 is TGTGCCAGCAGTTCCCCTGGAGGTACTGTTGGGGAGCAGTACTTC.

This clonotype was counted many times. The genes are TRBV12-3 or TRBV12-4 and TRBJ2-1, with TRBD1 matching over 11 bases. The ends lost 3 bases at V and 2 bases at J; junction bases unmatched: 6. CDR3 length: 17 residues. DNA for the CDR3: TGTGCCAGCAGTTTGGTGCGGGGACAGGGGGCCTACAATGAGCAGTTCTTC. Amino acids: CASSLVRGQGAYNEQFF.